This section outlines one T cell receptor beta chain sequence together with its context. What it binds is unknown. Sequenced material consisted of expressed TCRB transcripts (all of the isolated RNA was reverse transcribed). The assay was immunoSEQ multiplex PCR, and TCRdb's table has in-frame clones only and misses some. The table records 850,000 to 900,000 clones, roughly a sixth of them present only once. This sample is drawn from a study of beta chain features in type 1 diabetes. Study-level information: No age, gender or cell yield differences were seen between patients and healthy donors.

Sorting that relied on CD45RO/CCR7/CD25/CD127/CD95/CD27 yielded CD4+ naive, central memory, regulatory and stem cell-like memory cells. Germline V gene sequence: CDR1 MNHEY, CDR2 SVGAGI. Trimming took 2 bases from V and 1 from J, leaving 6 bases between them. The CDR3 has 14 residues. General study findings and limits: Across patients, naive, central memory and Treg TCRB repertoires exhibited apparently greater similarity than was observed across healthy donors.

This chain joins TRBV6-5 and TRBJ1-3; no clear D. The clonotype comes from a woman aged 18-30 years in good health. The sequenced sample consisted of naive CD4+ T cells from blood. CDR3 protein: CASSYMASGNTIYF. DNA of the CDR3: TGTGCCAGCAGTTACATGGCGTCTGGAAACACCATATATTTT.